Below, 5 T cell receptor beta chains from the same sample are listed, as sequenced in a study of T cell responses to AZD1222 COVID-19 vaccine. Sequencing used immunoSEQ multiplex PCR; TCRdb keeps in-frame clones, though not all of them. Among roughly 100,000 clones listed, more than 85% were seen once. The sequences come from peripheral blood, collected on day 0 of AZD1222 vaccination. These TCRs come from an adult in good health.

V gene TRBV5-1 combines with J gene TRBJ2-6; 10 bases agree with TRBD1. The CDR3 has 14 residues. Germline values: CDR1 SGHRS, CDR2 YFSETQ. Trimming at V came to 7 bases and at J to 9 bases, leaving 7 bases not matched to a gene. In DNA, the CDR3 is TGCGCCAGCTCCGGGACAGGGGACGTCAACGTCCTGACTTTC. Its protein product is CASSGTGDVNVLTF.

The chain couples TRBV6-5 to TRBJ1-1, with 8 bases identical to TRBD1. With V trimmed by 2 bases and J by 0 bases, 2 bases remained unmatched. This CDR3 has 15 amino acids. The germline V gene encodes CDR1 MNHEY and CDR2 SVGAGI. The CDR3 DNA sequence: TGTGCCAGCAGTTACACAGGGGGAGTGAACACTGAAGCTTTCTTT. This sequence encodes CASSYTGGVNTEAFF.

The CDR3 DNA sequence: TGCGCCAGCAGCTTGGGGCAGTCGAACTCCTACGAGCAGTACTTC. This translates into CASSLGQSNSYEQYF. The chain employs TRBV5-1 and TRBJ2-7; D not certain. With 0 bases removed from V and 0 bases from J, the gap between germline ends came to 10 bases. Germline CDR1 SGHRS, CDR2 YFSETQ. The CDR3 runs to 15 residues.

The chain has TRBV30 and TRBJ1-1; TRBD1 agrees at 8 bases. CDR1 is GTSNPN and CDR2 is SVGIG in the germline V gene (reference sequence). With 1 base clipped from V and 7 bases from J, the junction kept 17 bases outside the gene matches. The CDR3 has 17 residues. The CDR3 nucleotides are TGTGCCTGGAGTGCAACAAGACAGGGGCTGTATGAAGTTGAAGCTTTCTTT. Amino acids: CAWSATRQGLYEVEAFF.

This rearrangement joins TRBV7-9 to TRBJ1-1; D unresolved. V was pared by 5 bases and J by 1 base, with 14 bases between. The CDR3 spans 15 residues. Germline loops: CDR1 SEHNR, CDR2 FQNEAQ (reference sequence). CDR3 protein: CASSQLGPGNTEAFF. CDR3 nucleotides: TGTGCCAGCAGCCAGCTAGGGCCGGGGAACACTGAAGCTTTCTTT.